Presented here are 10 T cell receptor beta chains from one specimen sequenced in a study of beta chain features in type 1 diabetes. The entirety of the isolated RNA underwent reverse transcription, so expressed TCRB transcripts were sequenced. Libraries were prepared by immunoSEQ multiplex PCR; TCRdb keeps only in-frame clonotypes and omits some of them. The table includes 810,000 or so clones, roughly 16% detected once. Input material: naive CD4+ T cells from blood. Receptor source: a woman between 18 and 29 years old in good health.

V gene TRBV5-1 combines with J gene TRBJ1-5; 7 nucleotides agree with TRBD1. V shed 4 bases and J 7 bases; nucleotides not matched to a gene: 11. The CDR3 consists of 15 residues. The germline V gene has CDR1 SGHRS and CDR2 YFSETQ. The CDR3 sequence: CASSPRTGGGQPQHF. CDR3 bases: TGCGCCAGCAGCCCTCGGACAGGAGGAGGCCAGCCCCAGCATTTT. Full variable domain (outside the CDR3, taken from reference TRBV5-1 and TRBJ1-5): KAGVTQTPRYLIKTRGQQVTLSCSPISGHRSVSWYQQTPGQGLQFLFEYFSETQRNKGNFPGRFSGRQFSNSRSEMNVSTLELGDSALYLCASSPRTGGGQPQHFGDGTRLSIL.

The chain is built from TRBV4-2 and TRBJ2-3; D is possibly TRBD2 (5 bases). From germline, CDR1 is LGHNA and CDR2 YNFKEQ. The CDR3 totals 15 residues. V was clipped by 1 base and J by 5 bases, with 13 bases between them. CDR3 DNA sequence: TGTGCCAGCAGCCAAGTACGTCTAGCAGTAGATACGCAGTATTTT. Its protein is CASSQVRLAVDTQYF.

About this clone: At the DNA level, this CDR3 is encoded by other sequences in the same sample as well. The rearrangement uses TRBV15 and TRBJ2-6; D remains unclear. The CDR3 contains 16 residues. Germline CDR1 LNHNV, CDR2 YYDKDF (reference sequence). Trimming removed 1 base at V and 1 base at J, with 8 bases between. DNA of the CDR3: TGTGCCACCAGCAGAGCCCGAGTTTCTGGGGCCAACGTCCTGACTTTC. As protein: CATSRARVSGANVLTF.

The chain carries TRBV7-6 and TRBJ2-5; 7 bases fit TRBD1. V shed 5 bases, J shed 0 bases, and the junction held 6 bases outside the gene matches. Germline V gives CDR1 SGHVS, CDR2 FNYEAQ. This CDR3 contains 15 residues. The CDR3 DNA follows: TGTGCCAGCAGCCCAACAGGGGCGTACCAAGAGACCCAGTACTTC. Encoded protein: CASSPTGAYQETQYF. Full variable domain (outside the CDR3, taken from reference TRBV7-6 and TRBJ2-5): GAGVSQSPRYKVTKRGQDVALRCDPISGHVSLYWYRQALGQGPEFLTYFNYEAQQDKSGLPNDRFSAERPEGSISTLTIQRTEQRDSAMYRCASSPTGAYQETQYFGPGTRLLVL.

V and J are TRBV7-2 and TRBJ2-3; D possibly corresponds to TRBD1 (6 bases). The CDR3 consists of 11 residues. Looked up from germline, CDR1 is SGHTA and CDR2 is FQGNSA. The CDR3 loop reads CASAGVDTQYF. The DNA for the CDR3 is TGTGCTTCCGCAGGGGTTGATACGCAGTATTTT.

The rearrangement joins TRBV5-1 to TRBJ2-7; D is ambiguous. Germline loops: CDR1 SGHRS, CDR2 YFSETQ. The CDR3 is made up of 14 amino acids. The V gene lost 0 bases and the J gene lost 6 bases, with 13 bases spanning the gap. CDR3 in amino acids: CASSLVGAAGEQYF. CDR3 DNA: TGCGCCAGCAGCTTGGTTGGCGCGGCCGGCGAGCAGTACTTC.

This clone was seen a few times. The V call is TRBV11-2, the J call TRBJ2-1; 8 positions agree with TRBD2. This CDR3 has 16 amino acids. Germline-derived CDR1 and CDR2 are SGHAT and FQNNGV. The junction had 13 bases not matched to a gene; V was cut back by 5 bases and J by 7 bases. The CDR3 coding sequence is TGTGCCAGCAGCCCCCTCGGGGGGGCGGGCCGTAATGAGCAGTTCTTC. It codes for CASSPLGGAGRNEQFF.

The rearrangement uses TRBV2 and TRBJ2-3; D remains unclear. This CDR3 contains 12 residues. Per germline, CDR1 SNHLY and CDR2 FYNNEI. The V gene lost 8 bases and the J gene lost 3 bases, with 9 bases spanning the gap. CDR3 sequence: CASAITTDTQYF. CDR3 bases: TGTGCCAGCGCCATCACAACAGATACGCAGTATTTT.

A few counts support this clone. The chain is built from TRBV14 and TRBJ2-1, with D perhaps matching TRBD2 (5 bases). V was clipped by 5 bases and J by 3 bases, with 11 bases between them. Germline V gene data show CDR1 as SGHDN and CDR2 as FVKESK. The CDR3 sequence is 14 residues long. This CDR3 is CASSERRIYNEQFF. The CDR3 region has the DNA TGTGCCAGCAGCGAACGGAGGATCTACAATGAGCAGTTCTTC.

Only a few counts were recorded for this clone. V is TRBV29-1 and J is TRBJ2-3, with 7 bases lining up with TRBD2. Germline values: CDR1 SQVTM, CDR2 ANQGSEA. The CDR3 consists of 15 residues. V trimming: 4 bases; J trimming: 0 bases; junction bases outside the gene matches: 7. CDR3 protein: CSVVLVGGSTDTQYF. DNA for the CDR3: TGCAGCGTTGTCCTGGTGGGAGGGAGCACAGATACGCAGTATTTT.